Listed below are T cell receptor beta chains from one sample, sequenced in a study of blood T cell repertoires in COVID-19. Assay: immunoSEQ multiplex PCR; the TCRdb copy retains only in-frame clones and omits some. The table has 250,000 or so clones, 88% seen once. Input material: PBMCs or T cells enriched from blood (not recorded which). The origin of the receptors is a young woman who had been exposed to COVID-19. The CDR3 runs from the conserved cysteine through the conserved F or W. The D gene is left open where the match is weak. Clone size is not always given. Where it is, it says once, few, many or a class for expanded clones.

J gene: TRBJ1-3; clone size: -; D gene: -; V gene: TRBV5-8; CDR3 protein: CASSRSGNPGNTIYF; CDR3 DNA: TGTGCCAGCAGCCGATCCGGGAATCCTGGAAACACCATATATTTT
J gene: TRBJ2-7; clone size: -; D gene: TRBD2; V gene: TRBV6-6; CDR3 protein: CASTTSGMPEQYF; CDR3 DNA: TGTGCCAGCACGACTAGCGGGATGCCCGAGCAGTACTTC
J gene: TRBJ2-2; clone size: -; D gene: TRBD1; V gene: TRBV28; CDR3 protein: CASSPMSFRGREPGELFF; CDR3 DNA: TGTGCCAGCAGTCCAATGAGTTTCAGGGGGCGCGAGCCCGGGGAGCTGTTTTTT
J gene: TRBJ2-7; clone size: once; D gene: -; V gene: TRBV11-1; CDR3 protein: CASSLNRQGHYEQYF; CDR3 DNA: TGTGCCAGCAGCTTAAATAGGCAGGGCCACTACGAGCAGTACTTC
J gene: TRBJ2-1; clone size: -; D gene: TRBD2; V gene: TRBV3-1/TRBV3-2; CDR3 protein: CASSQEGGSGSYNEQFF; CDR3 DNA: TGTGCCAGCAGCCAAGAGGGGGGGTCGGGCTCCTACAATGAGCAGTTCTTC
J gene: TRBJ2-1; clone size: -; D gene: TRBD2; V gene: TRBV5-6; CDR3 protein: CASSLGLAGKYNEQFF; CDR3 DNA: TGTGCCAGCAGCTTGGGACTAGCGGGGAAGTACAATGAGCAGTTCTTC
J gene: TRBJ2-7; clone size: -; D gene: -; V gene: TRBV2; CDR3 protein: CASSERLLAITYEQYF; CDR3 DNA: TGTGCCAGCAGTGAAAGGCTGCTAGCGATCACCTACGAGCAGTACTTC
J gene: TRBJ2-5; clone size: -; D gene: TRBD2; V gene: TRBV11-2; CDR3 protein: CASSSGLAGVGYQETQYF; CDR3 DNA: TGTGCCAGCAGCTCAGGACTAGCGGGAGTGGGGTACCAAGAGACCCAGTACTTC
J gene: TRBJ2-7; clone size: -; D gene: -; V gene: TRBV5-4; CDR3 protein: CASSRTGSYEQYF; CDR3 DNA: TGTGCCAGCAGCAGGACTGGATCCTACGAGCAGTACTTC
J gene: TRBJ2-7; clone size: -; D gene: TRBD1; V gene: TRBV5-1; CDR3 protein: CASQDRNSYEQYF; CDR3 DNA: TGCGCCAGCCAGGACAGGAACTCCTACGAGCAGTACTTC
J gene: TRBJ2-1; clone size: few; D gene: TRBD2; V gene: TRBV10-1; CDR3 protein: CASSDARLASEQFF; CDR3 DNA: TGCGCCAGCAGTGATGCCCGACTAGCATCTGAGCAGTTCTTC
J gene: TRBJ1-2; clone size: -; D gene: -; V gene: TRBV18; CDR3 protein: CASSPGASTNYGYTF; CDR3 DNA: TGTGCCAGCTCACCAGGGGCAAGTACTAACTATGGCTACACCTTC
J gene: TRBJ2-7; clone size: -; D gene: TRBD1; V gene: TRBV5-1; CDR3 protein: CASSIAGTVTYEQYF; CDR3 DNA: TGCGCCAGCAGCATCGCCGGGACAGTGACCTACGAGCAGTACTTC
J gene: TRBJ2-7; clone size: -; D gene: -; V gene: TRBV27; CDR3 protein: CASSFPGQPIPSYEQYF; CDR3 DNA: TGTGCCAGCAGTTTCCCAGGACAGCCAATTCCGTCCTACGAGCAGTACTTC
J gene: TRBJ1-3; clone size: -; D gene: -; V gene: TRBV5-4; CDR3 protein: CASSLGGFGNTIYF; CDR3 DNA: TGTGCCAGCAGCTTGGGCGGCTTTGGAAACACCATATATTTT
J gene: TRBJ1-2; clone size: -; D gene: -; V gene: TRBV29-1; CDR3 protein: CSVGFGGKHYGYTF; CDR3 DNA: TGCAGCGTGGGTTTTGGCGGCAAACATTATGGCTACACCTTC
J gene: TRBJ1-1; clone size: -; D gene: TRBD1; V gene: TRBV10-1; CDR3 protein: CAIPGQGAQDTEAFF; CDR3 DNA: TGCGCCATCCCGGGACAGGGGGCGCAGGACACTGAAGCTTTCTTT
J gene: TRBJ1-2; clone size: -; D gene: -; V gene: TRBV15; CDR3 protein: CATSPEISYGYTF; CDR3 DNA: TGTGCCACCAGTCCGGAGATATCCTATGGCTACACCTTC
J gene: TRBJ1-1; clone size: -; D gene: TRBD1; V gene: TRBV5-1; CDR3 protein: CASSLGTGGAFF; CDR3 DNA: TGCGCCAGCAGCTTGGGGACAGGTGGGGCTTTCTTT
J gene: TRBJ2-3; clone size: -; D gene: TRBD1; V gene: TRBV3-1/TRBV3-2; CDR3 protein: CATWTGDWADTQYF; CDR3 DNA: TGTGCCACCTGGACAGGGGACTGGGCAGATACGCAGTATTTT
J gene: TRBJ2-5; clone size: -; D gene: TRBD2; V gene: TRBV19; CDR3 protein: CASTLQGLAGEEYF; CDR3 DNA: TGTGCCAGTACCCTACAGGGTCTAGCGGGAGAAGAGTACTTC
J gene: TRBJ2-7; clone size: -; D gene: TRBD1; V gene: TRBV2; CDR3 protein: CASSEGGTDSYEQYF; CDR3 DNA: TGTGCCAGCAGTGAAGGGGGGACAGACAGCTACGAGCAGTACTTC
J gene: TRBJ2-7; clone size: -; D gene: TRBD1; V gene: TRBV6-2/TRBV6-3; CDR3 protein: CASSPYRPGTGSNEQYF; CDR3 DNA: TGTGCCAGCAGTCCCTATCGCCCCGGGACAGGGTCGAACGAGCAGTACTTC
J gene: TRBJ1-1; clone size: -; D gene: TRBD1; V gene: TRBV6-5; CDR3 protein: CASTLGTDTEAFF; CDR3 DNA: TGTGCCAGCACCCTGGGGACAGACACTGAAGCTTTCTTT
J gene: TRBJ2-5; clone size: -; D gene: TRBD2; V gene: TRBV19; CDR3 protein: CASSRGLAKETQYF; CDR3 DNA: TGTGCCAGTAGTAGGGGACTAGCCAAGGAGACCCAGTACTTC
J gene: TRBJ2-1; clone size: -; D gene: TRBD2; V gene: TRBV30; CDR3 protein: CAQAGGRYNEQFF; CDR3 DNA: TGTGCTCAGGCGGGGGGTCGCTACAATGAGCAGTTCTTC
J gene: TRBJ2-5; clone size: -; D gene: TRBD1; V gene: TRBV10-3; CDR3 protein: CAISSQGKIHQETQYF; CDR3 DNA: TGTGCCATCAGTTCACAGGGGAAAATACACCAAGAGACCCAGTACTTC
J gene: TRBJ1-3; clone size: -; D gene: TRBD1; V gene: TRBV18; CDR3 protein: CASSHRDRASGNTIYF; CDR3 DNA: TGTGCCAGCTCTCACCGGGACAGGGCGTCTGGAAACACCATATATTTT